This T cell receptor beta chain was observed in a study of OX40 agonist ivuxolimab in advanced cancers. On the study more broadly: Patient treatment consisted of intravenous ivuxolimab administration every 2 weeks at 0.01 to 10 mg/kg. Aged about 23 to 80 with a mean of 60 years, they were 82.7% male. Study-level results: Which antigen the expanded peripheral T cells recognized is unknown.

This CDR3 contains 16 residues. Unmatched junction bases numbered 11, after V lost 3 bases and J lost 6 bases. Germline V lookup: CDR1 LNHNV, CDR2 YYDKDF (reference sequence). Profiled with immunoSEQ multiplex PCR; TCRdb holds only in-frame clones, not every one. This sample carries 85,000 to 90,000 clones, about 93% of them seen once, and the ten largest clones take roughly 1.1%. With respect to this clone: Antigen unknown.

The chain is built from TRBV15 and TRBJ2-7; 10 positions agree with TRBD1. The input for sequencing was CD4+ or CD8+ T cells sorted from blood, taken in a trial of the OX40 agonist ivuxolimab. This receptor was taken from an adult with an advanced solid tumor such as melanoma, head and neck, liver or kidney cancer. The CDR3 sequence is CATSSGPGQGSIEQYF. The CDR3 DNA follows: TGTGCCACCAGCAGTGGACCGGGACAGGGGTCGATCGAGCAGTACTTC. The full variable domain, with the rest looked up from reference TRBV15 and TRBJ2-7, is DAMVIQNPRYQVTQFGKPVTLSCSQTLNHNVMYWYQQKSSQAPKLLFHYYDKDFNNEADTPDNFQSRRPNTSFCFLDIRSPGLGDTAMYLCATSSGPGQGSIEQYFGPGTRLTVT.